What follows is one TCR beta chain and its context. The antigen is undetermined. Trimming cost V 6 bases and J 6 bases, with 15 bases left between them. The CDR3 has 14 amino acids. Germline V gene sequence: CDR1 MNHNS, CDR2 SASEGT. The sample originates from a study of response to subunit inactivated influenza vaccine. The study, taken as a whole, reports: After each seasonal influenza vaccination, few new T cells are recruited, the authors suggested.

From the RT-PCR reads, TCRdb called clonotypes with MiXCR, one entry per CDR3 protein. The sample holds about 800,000 distinct CDR3 sequences, over 20% seen once. The chain combines TRBV6-1 with TRBJ2-1, with a weak D call TRBD1 (6 bases). Source: PBMCs from blood, taken 5 days after vaccination. The sequence was obtained from a man aged 45-60 years who received an inactivated influenza vaccine. The CDR3 bases are TGTGCCAGCAGCATTGGTACAGGGCCCAATGAGCAGTTCTTC. It translates to CASSIGTGPNEQFF.